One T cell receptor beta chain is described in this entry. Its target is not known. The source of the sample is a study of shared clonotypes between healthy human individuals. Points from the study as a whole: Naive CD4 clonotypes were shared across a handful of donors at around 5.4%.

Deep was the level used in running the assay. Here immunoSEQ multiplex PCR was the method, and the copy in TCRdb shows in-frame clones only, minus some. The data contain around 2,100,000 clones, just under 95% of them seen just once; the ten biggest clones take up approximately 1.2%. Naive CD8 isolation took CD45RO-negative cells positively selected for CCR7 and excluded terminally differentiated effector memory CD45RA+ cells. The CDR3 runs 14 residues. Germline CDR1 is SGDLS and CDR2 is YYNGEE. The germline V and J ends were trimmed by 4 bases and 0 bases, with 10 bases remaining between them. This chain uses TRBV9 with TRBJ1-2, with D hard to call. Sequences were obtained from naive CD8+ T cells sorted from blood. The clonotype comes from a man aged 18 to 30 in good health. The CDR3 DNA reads TGTGCCAGCAGCTCTCCCCTCTCTAACTATGGCTACACCTTC. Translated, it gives CASSSPLSNYGYTF.